This T cell receptor beta chain is from a study of Ad26.COV2.S vaccination and SARS-CoV-2 variants. Treatment denoted: about 20 received Ad26.COV2.S at low or high dose, single or two shots; roughly five received placebo; per-sample allocation not given. The samples were gathered on day 63 after the first injection of vaccine or placebo. Expression of Wuhan-strain SARS-CoV-2 spike came from the Ad26 vector that formed the vaccine. This clone was seen a single time. Some clones are missing from TCRdb's copy, which holds only in-frame ones; the method was immunoSEQ multiplex PCR. The sample records approximately 450,000 clones, roughly 90% being singletons. The CDR3 runs to 13 residues. V trimming: 7 bases; J trimming: 8 bases; junction bases outside the gene matches: 7. Germline-derived CDR1 and CDR2 are MGHDK and SYGVNS.

The clonotype originates from a person between 18 and 59 years old who received the Ad26.COV2.S COVID-19 vaccine or a placebo. The chain links TRBV25-1 to TRBJ1-4, with TRBD1 matching over 7 bases. Source: peripheral blood, taken in a trial of Ad26.COV2.S vaccine versus placebo. As DNA, the CDR3 is TGTGCCAGCAACGACAGGGTGAGGGAAAAACTGTTTTTT. Residues: CASNDRVREKLFF. The variable domain in full, with the rest retrieved from reference TRBV25-1 and TRBJ1-4, is EADIYQTPRYLVIGTGKKITLECSQTMGHDKMYWYQQDPGMELHLIHYSYGVNSTEKGDLSSESTVSRIRTEHFPLTLESARPSHTSQYLCASNDRVREKLFFGSGTQLSVL.